A selection of T cell receptor beta chains follows, all from one sample in a study of cytomegalovirus exposure and HLA in healthy donors. TCRdb's table, derived via immunoSEQ multiplex PCR, lists solely in-frame clones and lacks some. The table lists 120,000 or so clones, roughly 80% of them singletons. What was sequenced was PBMCs. All receptors derive from a young man in good health and CMV-seronegative. Both conserved end residues are part of each CDR3. D genes are given only for firm matches. Expanded clones are given a class, and other clones once, few, many or no size at all.

J: TRBJ1-1; size: few; V: TRBV20-1; D: -; DNA: TGCAGTGCTAGCCGGAACACTGAAGCTTTCTTT; CDR3: CSASRNTEAFF
J: TRBJ2-7; size: -; V: TRBV29-1; D: -; DNA: TGCAGCGTTGAGTCAGCCTACGAGCAGTACTTC; CDR3: CSVESAYEQYF
J: TRBJ2-3; size: -; V: TRBV7-6; D: TRBD2; DNA: TGTGCCAGCAGCTATATTAGCGGGAGTGGCTCAGATACGCAGTATTTT; CDR3: CASSYISGSGSDTQYF
J: TRBJ2-7; size: -; V: TRBV5-1; D: -; DNA: TGCGCCAGCAGCTTGGGCGAGGGCCAGGGGTCCTACGAGCAGTACTTC; CDR3: CASSLGEGQGSYEQYF
J: TRBJ1-6; size: -; V: TRBV5-4; D: -; DNA: TGTGCCAGCAGCTTGGACGTAAACAGTATCTCACCCCTCCACTTT; CDR3: CASSLDVNSISPLHF
J: TRBJ2-7; size: -; V: TRBV9; D: TRBD1; DNA: TGTGCCAGCAGCCCAGCAGGGACAGACTCCTACGAGCAGTACTTC; CDR3: CASSPAGTDSYEQYF
J: TRBJ1-2; size: -; V: TRBV9; D: -; DNA: TGTGCCAGCAGCGTACAGTGGGCCGGATACTATGGCTACACCTTC; CDR3: CASSVQWAGYYGYTF
J: TRBJ2-7; size: few; V: TRBV5-1; D: -; DNA: TGCGCCAGCAGGTCGGCAGGCGAGCAGTACTTC; CDR3: CASRSAGEQYF
J: TRBJ2-1; size: -; V: TRBV19; D: TRBD1; DNA: TGTGCCAGTAGTACGGGACAGTGGTTGGACAATGAGCAGTTCTTC; CDR3: CASSTGQWLDNEQFF
J: TRBJ1-1; size: -; V: TRBV4-1; D: TRBD1; DNA: TGCGCCAGCAGCCAAGATCCTCTAGTGACGAGACAGGGCGGTGGGGCTTTCTTT; CDR3: CASSQDPLVTRQGGGAFF
J: TRBJ1-1; size: -; V: TRBV9; D: -; DNA: TGTGCCAGCAGCGTAGAGAGGGTGGGGACTGAAGCCTTCTTT; CDR3: CASSVERVGTEAFF
J: TRBJ2-5; size: -; V: TRBV27; D: TRBD2; DNA: TGTGCCAGCGGCCACGTTAGCGGGGACCCCCAGGAGACCCAGTACTTC; CDR3: CASGHVSGDPQETQYF
J: TRBJ1-2; size: few; V: TRBV19; D: -; DNA: TGTGCCAGTAGTGCCTCGGGGGGCTATGGCTACACCTTC; CDR3: CASSASGGYGYTF
J: TRBJ1-5; size: -; V: TRBV28; D: -; DNA: TGTGCCAGCAGTTTTGTAGACACCGATCAGCCCCAGCATTTT; CDR3: CASSFVDTDQPQHF
J: TRBJ2-5; size: -; V: TRBV27; D: TRBD2; DNA: TGTGCCAACCCACTAGCGGGGGGGTGGGAGACCCAGTACTTC; CDR3: CANPLAGGWETQYF
J: TRBJ2-6; size: -; V: TRBV28; D: -; DNA: TGTGCCAGCAAGACCAGGGGCGCTGGGGCCAACGTCCTGACTTTC; CDR3: CASKTRGAGANVLTF
J: TRBJ2-3; size: few; V: TRBV28; D: -; DNA: TGTGCCAGCAGTTCCCCCCTGGATACGCAGTATTTT; CDR3: CASSSPLDTQYF
J: TRBJ1-1; size: once; V: TRBV5-1; D: TRBD1; DNA: TGCGCCAGCAGCTTGGCGACAGGGTTGGACACTGAAGCTTTCTTT; CDR3: CASSLATGLDTEAFF
J: TRBJ1-1; size: few; V: TRBV5-1; D: -; DNA: TGCGCCAGCAGCTCCAGGGGCAGGACGAACACTGAAGCTTTCTTT; CDR3: CASSSRGRTNTEAFF
J: TRBJ2-1; size: -; V: TRBV25-1; D: -; DNA: TGTGCCAGCAGTGAATATGGCAACGTCCAATTAGAGCAGTTCTTC; CDR3: CASSEYGNVQLEQFF
J: TRBJ2-5; size: -; V: TRBV5-1; D: -; DNA: TGCGCCAGCAGCTTGCCCGGAGTTGTTGAGGCCCAGTACTTC; CDR3: CASSLPGVVEAQYF
J: TRBJ2-5; size: -; V: TRBV6-5; D: -; DNA: TGTGCCAGCAGCCCAGACTTGAAAGAGACCCAGTACTTC; CDR3: CASSPDLKETQYF
J: TRBJ1-5; size: -; V: TRBV28; D: -; DNA: TGTGCCAGCAGAGTTTATGGGGGCATAGGGTCTCAGCCCCAGCATTTT; CDR3: CASRVYGGIGSQPQHF
J: TRBJ1-4; size: few; V: TRBV5-5; D: -; DNA: TGTGCCAGCAGCCTGAGGGCGAGAGCTAATGAAAAACTGTTTTTT; CDR3: CASSLRARANEKLFF
J: TRBJ2-3; size: few; V: TRBV2; D: -; DNA: TGTGCCAGCAGTGTTCTGGCTAGCGGCACAGATACGCAGTATTTT; CDR3: CASSVLASGTDTQYF
J: TRBJ2-3; size: -; V: TRBV6-5; D: TRBD2; DNA: TGTGCCACCGGACTAGCAGGCACAGATACGCAGTATTTT; CDR3: CATGLAGTDTQYF
J: TRBJ2-1; size: -; V: TRBV19; D: -; DNA: TGTGCCAGTAGTAGTAGACTCATTTACAATGAGCAGTTCTTC; CDR3: CASSSRLIYNEQFF
J: TRBJ2-7; size: -; V: TRBV27; D: TRBD1; DNA: TGTGCCGGCAGTCTCACACAGGGGACCTACGAGCAGTACTTC; CDR3: CAGSLTQGTYEQYF
J: TRBJ1-2; size: -; V: TRBV4-2; D: -; DNA: TGTGCCAGCAGCCAAGGAAAGGAAGGGGCTGATGGCTACACCTTC; CDR3: CASSQGKEGADGYTF